A single sample gave rise to the 24 T cell receptor beta chains below, sequenced in a study of blood T cells in healthy people across ages. The use of a sample-barcoded 5' primer and a J-beta primer mix characterized a second PCR of about 6 to 11 cycles. TCRdb reanalysed the 5' RACE reads using MiXCR and keeps one entry per CDR3 protein. Among hundreds of thousands of distinct CDR3 sequences listed, approximately 25% were seen once. The same specimen was also included in a second study, on T cells of mothers and their children.

Specimen: blood. These receptors were obtained from a boy aged 5-17 years in good health.

The chain uses TRBV4-1 and TRBJ1-5; 7 bases align to TRBD1. This CDR3 contains 20 residues. V was clipped by 1 base and J by 2 bases; unmatched bases: 17. Germline CDR1 is MGHRA and CDR2 is YSYEKL. This chain's CDR3 is CASSQGGKGAPSNGNQPQHF. The CDR3 DNA is TGCGCCAGCAGCCAAGGGGGGAAGGGGGCGCCGAGTAACGGCAATCAGCCCCAGCATTTT.

The chain couples TRBV9 to TRBJ2-3; D is perhaps TRBD1 or TRBD2 (5 bases each). This CDR3 contains 16 residues. V lost 4 bases to trimming and J lost 3 bases, with 18 bases between them. The V gene's germline CDR1 is SGDLS and CDR2 YYNGEE. The CDR3 bases are TGTGCCAGCAGCCCTTTCGGGACCTTTGGAACAGATACGCAGTATTTT. Encoded protein: CASSPFGTFGTDTQYF.

V and J are TRBV24-1 and TRBJ2-7, with 8 nucleotides matching TRBD2. CDR1 and CDR2 (germline): KGHDR, SFDVKD. V lost 5 bases and J lost 2; bases outside the gene matches: 1. There are 13 residues in the CDR3. CDR3 loop: CATSGAGAYEQYF. The CDR3 region has the DNA TGTGCCACCAGTGGAGCGGGGGCCTACGAGCAGTACTTC.

V is TRBV15 and J is TRBJ1-5; TRBD1 is a possible D gene (5 bases). Trimming took off 5 bases at V and 11 bases at J, with 25 bases between the two ends. The CDR3 spans 16 residues. Germline assignment: CDR1 LNHNV and CDR2 YYDKDF (reference sequence). This CDR3 is CATSPIRWPGKATQHF. CDR3 nucleotide sequence: TGTGCCACCAGCCCCATTCGGTGGCCAGGGAAAGCGACCCAGCATTTT.

This clonotype has more than one count but fewer than ten. The CDR3 here is CSASTGGGALDTQYF. The CDR3 coding sequence is TGCAGTGCTTCAACTGGCGGGGGGGCCTTAGATACGCAGTATTTT. V gene TRBV20-1 combines with J gene TRBJ2-3, with TRBD2 matching 9 bases. The ends lost 5 bases at V and 5 bases at J; junction bases unmatched: 11. The CDR3 covers 15 residues. From germline, CDR1 is DFQATT and CDR2 SNEGSKA (reference sequence).

The gene calls are TRBV7-2 and TRBJ1-2; the D is unclear. Germline V lookup: CDR1 SGHTA, CDR2 FQGNSA. V gave up 1 base and J gave up 0 bases, with 6 bases separating them. The CDR3 totals 14 residues. As DNA, the CDR3 is TGTGCCAGCAGCTTAGACCAGCCTAACTATGGCTACACCTTC. Translation: CASSLDQPNYGYTF.

The rearrangement links TRBV14 to TRBJ2-2; TRBD1 might be the D (5 bases). The CDR3 loop spans 16 amino acids. CDR1 SGHDN and CDR2 FVKESK come from the germline V gene. V shed 0 bases and J shed 1 base, with 9 bases lying between them. CDR3 coding DNA: TGTGCCAGCAGCCAAGATATAACAGGGAACACCGGGGAGCTGTTTTTT. This sequence encodes CASSQDITGNTGELFF.

This chain links TRBV7-9 with TRBJ2-4; D unclear. CDR3 length: 15 amino acids. Trimming left V 5 bases short and J 0 bases short, with 11 bases between. CDR1 is SEHNR and CDR2 is FQNEAQ in the germline V gene (reference sequence). The CDR3 protein is CASSVGQLAKNIQYF. DNA for the CDR3: TGTGCCAGCAGCGTTGGCCAATTAGCCAAAAACATTCAGTACTTC. Based on the CDR3 plus reference TRBV7-9 and TRBJ2-4, the full variable domain is DTGVSQNPRHKITKRGQNVTFRCDPISEHNRLYWYRQTLGQGPEFLTYFQNEAQLEKSRLLSDRFSAERPKGSFSTLEIQRTEQGDSAMYLCASSVGQLAKNIQYFGAGTRLSVL.

The rearrangement links TRBV7-9 to TRBJ1-5; the D is unclear. Germline V lookup: CDR1 SEHNR, CDR2 FQNEAQ (reference sequence). The CDR3 is made up of 12 amino acids. V gave up 0 bases and J gave up 6 bases, with 3 bases separating them. The CDR3 DNA follows: TGTGCCAGCAGCTTAGCCCTTCAGCCCCAGCATTTT. It yields the protein CASSLALQPQHF. Looking up the rest from reference TRBV7-9 and TRBJ1-5 gives the full variable domain: DTGVSQNPRHKITKRGQNVTFRCDPISEHNRLYWYRQTLGQGPEFLTYFQNEAQLEKSRLLSDRFSAERPKGSFSTLEIQRTEQGDSAMYLCASSLALQPQHFGDGTRLSIL.

The count of this clonotype is one. This rearrangement joins TRBV6-5 to TRBJ1-3; D might be TRBD1 (5 bases). The germline CDR1 and CDR2 sequences are MNHEY and SVGAGI. The length of the CDR3 is 16 residues. V was clipped by 6 bases and J by 4 bases, with 19 bases between them. CDR3 sequence: CASRYTGTKKGNTIYF. CDR3 bases: TGTGCCAGCAGATATACCGGGACTAAAAAGGGAAACACCATATATTTT.

The chain couples TRBV7-9 to TRBJ2-7, with 8 bases lining up with TRBD1. Trimming removed 2 bases from V and 6 bases from J; junction bases left unmatched: 6. The CDR3 length is 14 residues. Looked up from germline, CDR1 is SEHNR and CDR2 is FQNEAQ (reference sequence). CDR3 bases: TGTGCCAGCAGCTTAAGACAGGGGAGTTGCGAGCAGTACTTC. Its protein product is CASSLRQGSCEQYF.

The chain combines TRBV7-2 with TRBJ2-5; 9 positions agree with TRBD2. The CDR3 sequence is 16 residues long. The junction had 7 bases not matched to a gene; V was cut back by 5 bases and J by 0 bases. The germline gives CDR1 SGHTA, CDR2 FQGNSA. The CDR3 protein is CASSGISGGYQETQYF. The CDR3 region has the DNA TGTGCCAGCAGCGGGATAAGCGGGGGGTACCAAGAGACCCAGTACTTC.

The chain combines TRBV6-6 with TRBJ2-7; the match to TRBD1 covers 9 bases. Unmatched junction bases numbered 10, after V lost 0 bases and J lost 7 bases. The CDR3 sequence is 16 residues long. The germline V gene has CDR1 MNHNY and CDR2 SVGAGI (reference sequence). CDR3 nucleotide sequence: TGTGCCAGCAGTTACTCGAGGGACAGGGCTTCTAAGGAGCAGTACTTC. The encoded protein is CASSYSRDRASKEQYF.

The J gene is TRBJ1-2, the V gene TRBV7-9; D not certain. Germline V gives CDR1 SEHNR, CDR2 FQNEAQ (reference sequence). The V gene lost 5 bases and the J gene lost 3 bases, with 16 bases spanning the gap. CDR3 length: 15 amino acids. The CDR3, as DNA: TGTGCCAGCAGCGCTAGCGGTTGGCAGCACTATGGCTACACCTTC. Translating it yields CASSASGWQHYGYTF.

This clonotype was counted between two and nine times. This rearrangement joins TRBV7-9 to TRBJ1-1; D is uncertain. V lost 1 base to trimming and J lost 4 bases, with 13 bases between them. The CDR3 covers 15 residues. Per germline, CDR1 SEHNR and CDR2 FQNEAQ (reference sequence). CDR3 bases: TGTGCCAGCAGCTTAGTGGTGGTGGCCGGCACTGAAGCTTTCTTT. It is translated as CASSLVVVAGTEAFF.

This clonotype has ten or more counts. The gene calls are TRBV29-1 and TRBJ2-3; D call uncertain. Per germline, CDR1 SQVTM and CDR2 ANQGSEA. V was clipped by 0 bases and J by 4 bases, with 5 bases between them. The CDR3 runs to 12 residues. In DNA, the CDR3 is TGCAGCGTTGAAGATCGCCCAGATACGCAGTATTTT. Protein product: CSVEDRPDTQYF.

The chain couples TRBV9 to TRBJ1-2; D may be TRBD1 (6 bases). V lost 5 bases and J 0 bases, leaving 17 bases between the germline ends. CDR3 size: 16 residues. Germline V gene sequence: CDR1 SGDLS, CDR2 YYNGEE. Written as DNA, the CDR3 is TGTGCCAGCAGAGACAGCATCAGGGGAGCTAACTATGGCTACACCTTC. Amino acid sequence: CASRDSIRGANYGYTF.

The genes are TRBV4-2 and TRBJ2-5; D is undetermined. The end of the DNA fits TRBJ2-7 better, so the J call may be wrong. The CDR3 totals 15 residues. Germline V gives CDR1 LGHNA, CDR2 YNFKEQ. The CDR3 bases are TGTGCCAGCAGCCAAGACGAGTCAGGTTCCTACGAGCAGTACTTC. It codes for CASSQDESGSYEQYF.

The V call is TRBV9, the J call TRBJ2-1; D possibly corresponds to TRBD2 (8 bases). CDR3 size: 16 residues. Trimming removed 4 bases at V and 3 bases at J, with 17 bases between. Germline V gives CDR1 SGDLS, CDR2 YYNGEE. The chain's CDR3 is CASSSREGADYNEQFF. The CDR3 nucleotides are TGTGCCAGCAGCTCTCGGGAGGGGGCGGACTACAATGAGCAGTTCTTC. The full variable domain, with the rest looked up from reference TRBV9 and TRBJ2-1, is DSGVTQTPKHLITATGQRVTLRCSPRSGDLSVYWYQQSLDQGLQFLIQYYNGEERAKGNILERFSAQQFPDLHSELNLSSLELGDSALYFCASSSREGADYNEQFFGPGTRLTVL.

This sequence joins TRBV4-1 and TRBJ2-3, with 11 bases aligning to TRBD2. CDR3 length equals 19 residues. The V segment lost 0 bases and the J segment 2 bases; nucleotides outside the gene matches: 10. The germline CDR1 and CDR2 sequences are MGHRA and YSYEKL. The CDR3 DNA follows: TGCGCCAGCAGCCAAGATCCCCCCCGACTAGCGGGGCCCACAGATACGCAGTATTTT. The encoded protein is CASSQDPPRLAGPTDTQYF.

The V and J genes are TRBV7-9 and TRBJ2-5; TRBD2 might be the D (6 bases). The J call may be in error: the DNA end matches TRBJ2-1 better. The germline V gene encodes CDR1 SEHNR and CDR2 FQNEAQ (reference sequence). This CDR3 has 15 residues. The CDR3 is CASSPRGIPYNEQFF. The CDR3 DNA is TGTGCCAGCAGCCCTCGGGGGATTCCTTACAATGAGCAGTTCTTC.

The gene calls are TRBV20-1 and TRBJ2-3, with a possible D match to TRBD2 (6 bases). The germline V gene has CDR1 DFQATT and CDR2 SNEGSKA (reference sequence). The CDR3 sequence is 14 residues long. V gave up 3 bases and J gave up 2 bases, with 12 bases separating them. CDR3 residues: CSASDGRITDTQYF. The CDR3 region has the DNA TGCAGTGCTAGCGACGGGAGAATCACAGATACGCAGTATTTT.

This chain joins TRBV5-1 and TRBJ2-5, with TRBD2 identical over 12 bases. The J call may be incorrect, as the DNA end agrees better with TRBJ2-1. The CDR3 contains 15 residues. The V gene's germline CDR1 is SGHRS and CDR2 YFSETQ. The CDR3 spells CASSTWTSGVNEQFF. For the CDR3, the DNA is TGCGCCAGCAGCACTTGGACTAGCGGGGTGAATGAGCAGTTCTTC.

This clonotype was seen many times. The rearrangement joins TRBV5-1 to TRBJ2-5, with 9 nucleotides matching TRBD2. Germline CDR1 reads SGHRS; CDR2 reads YFSETQ. The CDR3 runs to 15 residues. V gave up 5 bases and J gave up 4 bases; unmatched junction bases: 9. CDR3 DNA: TGCGCCAGCAGGGCTAGCGGGAATGGTGGAGAGACCCAGTACTTC. Amino acids: CASRASGNGGETQYF. Looking up the rest from reference TRBV5-1 and TRBJ2-5 gives the full variable domain: KAGVTQTPRYLIKTRGQQVTLSCSPISGHRSVSWYQQTPGQGLQFLFEYFSETQRNKGNFPGRFSGRQFSNSRSEMNVSTLELGDSALYLCASRASGNGGETQYFGPGTRLLVL.